The next 18 T cell receptor beta chains were all read from a single sample in a study of blood T cell repertoires in COVID-19. Profiled with immunoSEQ multiplex PCR; TCRdb holds only in-frame clones, not every one. The table shows over 150,000 clones, with roughly 85% occurring only once. The sample taken for sequencing was peripheral blood. Source of these receptors: a man aged 35 to 55 with acute or convalescent COVID-19.

The chain has TRBV4-1 and TRBJ1-5; TRBD1 matches at 8 bases. The ends lost 0 bases at V and 5 bases at J; junction bases unmatched: 3. In germline, CDR1 is MGHRA, CDR2 YSYEKL. The CDR3 is 15 residues long. This chain's CDR3 is CASSQDPGGYQPQHF. Here the CDR3 DNA reads TGCGCCAGCAGCCAAGATCCAGGGGGCTATCAGCCCCAGCATTTT.

The chain joins TRBV4-1 to TRBJ1-2; 7 bases match TRBD1. With V trimmed by 3 bases and J by 3 bases, 13 bases remained unmatched. Germline lookup yields CDR1 MGHRA and CDR2 YSYEKL. This CDR3 is built from 17 residues. The chain's CDR3 is CASSQKRTGALDYGYTF. DNA of the CDR3: TGCGCCAGCAGCCAGAAGCGAACAGGGGCTCTCGACTATGGCTACACCTTC.

This chain joins TRBV28 and TRBJ1-4; TRBD1 aligns across 7 bases. CDR1 is MDHEN and CDR2 is SYDVKM in the germline V gene. This CDR3 region has 15 residues. With V trimmed by 4 bases and J by 6 bases, 8 bases remained unmatched. The CDR3 bases are TGTGCCAGCAGTTCCCCCGGGACAGCAGATGAAAAACTGTTTTTT. It is translated as CASSSPGTADEKLFF.

This chain uses TRBV27 with TRBJ1-4, with 7 nucleotides matching TRBD1. Germline trimming cut 5 bases from V and 5 bases from J; bases unmatched to any gene: 11. This CDR3 contains 16 residues. Germline values: CDR1 MNHEY, CDR2 SMNVEV (reference sequence). The CDR3 reads CASSPSPGQRNEKLFF. The CDR3 DNA follows: TGTGCCAGCAGTCCCAGCCCGGGACAGAGAAATGAAAAACTGTTTTTT.

The chain has TRBV6-5 and TRBJ2-7; the match to TRBD1 covers 8 bases. The germline gives CDR1 MNHEY, CDR2 SVGAGI. The CDR3 is 15 amino acids. Trimming cost V 7 bases and J 0 bases; bases outside gene matches: 8. DNA of the CDR3: TGTGCCAGCACCCAACAGGGGGGTAGCTCCTACGAGCAGTACTTC. It translates to CASTQQGGSSYEQYF.

This sequence joins TRBV19 and TRBJ2-2; D perhaps matches TRBD1 (6 bases). Germline V gene lookup returns CDR1 LNHDA and CDR2 SQIVND (reference sequence). The CDR3 has 12 amino acids. CDR3 region: CGAGENTGELFF. The DNA for the CDR3 is TGTGGTGCAGGGGAAAACACCGGGGAGCTGTTTTTT.

In this sample, this clone turned up a few times. The chain links TRBV5-1 to TRBJ2-1, with D maybe TRBD1 (6 bases). CDR1 is SGHRS and CDR2 is YFSETQ in the germline V gene. This CDR3 is built from 14 residues. V was pared by 4 bases and J by 8 bases, with 16 bases between. The CDR3 region has the DNA TGCGCCAGCAGCCTAGGACAGCCCGGGGATGAGCAGTTCTTC. Its translation: CASSLGQPGDEQFF.

The chain is built from TRBV15 and TRBJ2-5, with TRBD1 identical over 8 bases. The CDR3 consists of 15 residues. V lost 0 bases and J lost 4; bases outside the gene matches: 4. CDR1 and CDR2 (germline): LNHNV, YYDKDF (reference sequence). The CDR3 nucleotides are TGTGCCACCAGCAGAGATCGGGACAGGACAGAGACCCAGTACTTC. It specifies CATSRDRDRTETQYF.

This clone was seen just once. The chain links TRBV28 to TRBJ1-4, with 7 bases matching TRBD1. Looked up from germline, CDR1 is MDHEN and CDR2 is SYDVKM. This CDR3 spans 16 amino acids. Trimming took 8 bases from V and 5 from J; bases not matched to a gene: 14. CDR3 coding DNA: TGTGCCAGCGGGGACAGCACGTCGTGGCTCAATGAAAAACTGTTTTTT. Translated: CASGDSTSWLNEKLFF.

This chain connects TRBV27 to TRBJ2-1; D not resolved. Trimming shortened V by 2 bases and J by 8 bases, and 16 bases separated the two germline ends. The CDR3 contains 15 residues. CDR1 and CDR2 from the germline V gene are MNHEY and SMNVEV (reference sequence). The CDR3 DNA follows: TGTGCCAGCAGTTTACTAGGCAAATCGGTTGATGAGCAGTTCTTC. This translates into CASSLLGKSVDEQFF.

The gene calls are TRBV7-2 and TRBJ1-2, with TRBD1 matching over 7 bases. Per the germline V gene, CDR1 is SGHTA and CDR2 is FQGNSA. The trim removed 5 bases at V and 7 bases at J, leaving 10 bases unmatched. The CDR3 extends over 14 amino acids. CDR3 amino acids: CASSTTGNLGGYTF. CDR3 nucleotide sequence: TGTGCCAGCAGCACGACAGGGAATTTGGGTGGCTACACCTTC.

V usage is TRBV20-1 and J usage is TRBJ2-7; D gene unclear. CDR3 length: 12 residues. The ends were cut back, 3 bases at V and 3 bases at J, with 9 bases in the middle. Germline V gene sequence: CDR1 DFQATT, CDR2 SNEGSKA (reference sequence). Here the CDR3 reads CSASSQDYEQYF. The CDR3 bases are TGCAGTGCTAGTTCCCAGGACTACGAGCAGTACTTC.

The chain's CDR3 is CASSQDPERGSNQPQHF. As DNA, the CDR3 is TGCGCCAGCAGCCAGGACCCTGAACGGGGAAGCAATCAGCCCCAGCATTTT. The chain combines TRBV4-1 with TRBJ1-5; D is unresolved. The length of the CDR3 is 17 residues. Germline lookup yields CDR1 MGHRA and CDR2 YSYEKL. V lost 3 bases and J 1 base, leaving 16 bases between the germline ends.

The rearrangement uses TRBV3-1 (or the pseudogene TRBV3-2) and TRBJ1-1; 8 positions match TRBD1. CDR3 length equals 15 residues. The J segment lost 5 bases and the V segment lost 0 bases, leaving 5 bases of the junction unmatched. Germline loops: CDR1 LGHDT, CDR2 YNNKEL (reference sequence). The chain's CDR3 is CASSQDGQGGTEAFF. CDR3 bases: TGTGCCAGCAGCCAAGATGGACAGGGTGGAACTGAAGCTTTCTTT.

The rearrangement joins TRBV5-6 to TRBJ1-2, with D uncertain. Germline-derived CDR1 and CDR2 are SGHDT and YYEEEE. The CDR3 totals 13 residues. The V end was cut by 2 bases, the J end by 8 bases, with 13 bases between. CDR3 in amino acids: CASSFSAYGGYTF. Written as DNA, the CDR3 is TGTGCCAGCAGCTTTTCGGCTTACGGGGGCTACACCTTC. Drawing the rest from reference TRBV5-6 and TRBJ1-2, the complete variable domain is DAGVTQSPTHLIKTRGQQVTLRCSPKSGHDTVSWYQQALGQGPQFIFQYYEEEERQRGNFPDRFSGHQFPNYSSELNVNALLLGDSALYLCASSFSAYGGYTFGSGTRLTVV.

The chain joins TRBV5-1 to TRBJ2-7; D unclear. Germline CDR1 reads SGHRS; CDR2 reads YFSETQ. The germline V and J ends were trimmed by 0 bases and 7 bases, with 17 bases remaining between them. The CDR3 totals 15 residues. The CDR3 is CASSLGSAALGEQYF. The CDR3, as DNA: TGCGCCAGCAGCTTGGGAAGCGCAGCTTTAGGAGAGCAGTACTTC.

The rearrangement links TRBV29-1 to TRBJ1-4, with TRBD1 matching over 9 bases. The CDR3 spans 14 residues. Germline assignment: CDR1 SQVTM and CDR2 ANQGSEA. The junction had 9 bases not matched to a gene; V was cut back by 5 bases and J by 8 bases. CDR3 sequence reads: CSVSGTGRDEKLFF. CDR3 coding DNA: TGCAGCGTTTCCGGGACAGGGAGGGACGAAAAACTGTTTTTT.

V gene TRBV6-2 or TRBV6-3 combines with J gene TRBJ2-1; D ambiguous. Germline V gives CDR1 MNHEY, CDR2 SVGEGT. V lost 2 bases, J lost 6 bases, and 20 bases lay in between. The CDR3 extends over 17 amino acids. CDR3 in DNA: TGTGCCAGCAGTTACGTAACCCTGAGGCCCGACTTCAATGAGCAGTTCTTC. It yields the protein CASSYVTLRPDFNEQFF.